Presented here are 4 T cell receptor beta chains from one specimen sequenced in a study of blood T cell repertoires in COVID-19. Here immunoSEQ multiplex PCR was the method, and the copy in TCRdb shows in-frame clones only, minus some. The sample shows about 250,000 clones, about 80% of them seen only once. Sequencing used peripheral blood. The receptors were sampled from a man older than 75 with acute or convalescent COVID-19.

The chain carries TRBV27 and TRBJ1-2; a weak D match, TRBD1 (5 bases). Germline loops: CDR1 MNHEY, CDR2 SMNVEV (reference sequence). Trimming cost V 6 bases and J 6 bases, with 14 bases left between them. This CDR3 region has 13 residues. The CDR3 spells CASSPGPGDGYTF. The CDR3 bases are TGTGCCAGCAGCCCCGGTCCGGGGGATGGCTACACCTTC.

This clone has a single count. V and J are TRBV2 and TRBJ2-1, with 9 bases identical to TRBD1. The germline V gene has CDR1 SNHLY and CDR2 FYNNEI. The CDR3 loop spans 14 amino acids. With 4 bases clipped from V and 10 bases from J, the junction kept 8 bases outside the gene matches. The CDR3 is CASSVSGQGREQFF. The CDR3 DNA sequence: TGTGCCAGCAGTGTGTCGGGACAGGGACGGGAGCAGTTCTTC. Full variable domain (rest looked up from reference TRBV2 and TRBJ2-1): EPEVTQTPSHQVTQMGQEVILRCVPISNHLYFYWYRQILGQKVEFLVSFYNNEISEKSEIFDDQFSVERPDGSNFTLKIRSTKLEDSAMYFCASSVSGQGREQFFGPGTRLTVL.

This clone was seen just once. The chain couples TRBV11-1 to TRBJ2-7; D is ambiguous. Deletions cut 1 base from V and 2 bases from J, with 6 bases between. Looked up from germline, CDR1 is SGHAT and CDR2 is FQDESV (reference sequence). CDR3 length: 13 amino acids. The DNA of the CDR3 is TGTGCCAGCAGCTTAGTGGCCACCTACGAGCAGTACTTC. Translating it yields CASSLVATYEQYF.

This clone was found once. This chain links TRBV11-2 with TRBJ1-4; 10 bases line up with TRBD1. The CDR3 has 17 residues. Losses at the gene ends were 5 bases for V and 0 bases for J; bases not matched to a gene: 6. CDR1 and CDR2 from the germline V gene are SGHAT and FQNNGV. The CDR3 sequence is CASSRSGTGATNEKLFF. Written as DNA, the CDR3 is TGTGCCAGCAGCCGTTCCGGGACAGGGGCAACTAATGAAAAACTGTTTTTT.